This T cell receptor (beta chain) was observed in a study of T-cell memory formation after mild COVID-19. Study-wide context: Across donors, TCR clusters were largely donor specific.

TCRdb re-derived calls from the 5' RACE reads in MiXCR, one entry per CDR3 protein. The profile shows 150,000 to 200,000 distinct CDR3 sequences, roughly a third of them singletons. As concerns this clonotype: Its antigen is unidentified.

Study findings and constraints: Pre-infection memory harbored some responding clones, suggesting cross-reactive memory joined. CD4+ bias marked clones expanding day 15 to 37, unlike balanced contracting clones. Second-wave clones reaching peak frequency on day 37 lacked confirmed SARS-CoV-2 specificity.

Germline V gene data show CDR1 as KGHDR and CDR2 as SFDVKD. The V segment lost 5 bases and the J segment 8 bases; nucleotides outside the gene matches: 4. The CDR3 runs 12 residues. V and J are TRBV24-1 and TRBJ1-2, with 7 bases identical to TRBD1. This receptor was identified in an adult woman who had mild COVID-19 (a few samples of this study predate the infection). Cell type and time point are not known. The sequenced material came from PBMCs or a T cell subset sorted from them (not recorded which). The CDR3 loop reads CATSAQGGGYTF. CDR3 DNA sequence: TGTGCCACCAGTGCCCAGGGGGGAGGCTACACCTTC.